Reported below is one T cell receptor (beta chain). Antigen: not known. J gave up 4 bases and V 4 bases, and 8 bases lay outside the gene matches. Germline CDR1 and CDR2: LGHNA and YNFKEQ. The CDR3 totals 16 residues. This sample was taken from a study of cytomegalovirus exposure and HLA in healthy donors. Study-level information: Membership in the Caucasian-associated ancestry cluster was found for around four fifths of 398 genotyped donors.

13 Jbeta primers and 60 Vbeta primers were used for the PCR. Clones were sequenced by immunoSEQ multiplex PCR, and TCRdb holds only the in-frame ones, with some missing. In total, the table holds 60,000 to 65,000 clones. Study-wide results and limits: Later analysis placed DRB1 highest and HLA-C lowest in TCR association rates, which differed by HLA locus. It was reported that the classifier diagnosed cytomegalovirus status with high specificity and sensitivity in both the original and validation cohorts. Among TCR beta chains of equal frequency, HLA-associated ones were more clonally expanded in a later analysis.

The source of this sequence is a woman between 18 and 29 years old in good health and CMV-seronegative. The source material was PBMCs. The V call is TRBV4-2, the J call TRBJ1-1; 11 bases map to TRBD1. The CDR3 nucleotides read TGTGCCAGCAGCCCCGGGACAGGGGGTTCTGCCACTGAAGCTTTCTTT. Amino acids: CASSPGTGGSATEAFF.